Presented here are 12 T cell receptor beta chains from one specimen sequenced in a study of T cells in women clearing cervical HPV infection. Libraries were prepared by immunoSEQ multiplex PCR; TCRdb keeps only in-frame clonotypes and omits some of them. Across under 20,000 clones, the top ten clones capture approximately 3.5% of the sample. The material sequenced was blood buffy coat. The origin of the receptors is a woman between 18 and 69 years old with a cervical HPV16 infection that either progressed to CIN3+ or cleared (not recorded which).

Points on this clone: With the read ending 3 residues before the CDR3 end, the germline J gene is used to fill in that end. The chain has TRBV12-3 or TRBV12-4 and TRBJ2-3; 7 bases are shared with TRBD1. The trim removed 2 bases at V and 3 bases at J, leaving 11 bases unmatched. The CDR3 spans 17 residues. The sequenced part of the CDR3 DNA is TGTGCCAGCAGTTTACCCTACCGGGACAGCGAAACAGATACG. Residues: CASSLPYRDSETDT. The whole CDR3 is CASSLPYRDSETDTQYF.

CDR3 bases read: TGTGCCAGCAGCTTTGGACAGGGGAATTCACCC. Amino acid sequence: CASSFGQGNSP. The full-length CDR3 reads as CASSFGQGNSPLHF. This chain links TRBV7-3 with TRBJ1-6, with TRBD1 matching 9 bases. Read data end 3 residues before the CDR3 end; the end is taken from the germline J gene. The CDR3 sequence is 14 residues long. Per the germline V gene, CDR1 is SGHTA and CDR2 is FQGTGA. The V segment lost 3 bases and the J segment 7 bases; nucleotides outside the gene matches: 1.

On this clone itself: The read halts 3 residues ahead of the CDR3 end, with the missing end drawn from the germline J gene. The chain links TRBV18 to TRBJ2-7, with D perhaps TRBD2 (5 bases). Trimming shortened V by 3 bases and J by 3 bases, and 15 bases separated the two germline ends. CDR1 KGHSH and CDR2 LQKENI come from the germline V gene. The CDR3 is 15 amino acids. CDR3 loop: CASSPLRVAGYEQYF. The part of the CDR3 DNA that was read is TGTGCCAGCTCACCCCTCCGGGTTGCGGGCTACGAG.

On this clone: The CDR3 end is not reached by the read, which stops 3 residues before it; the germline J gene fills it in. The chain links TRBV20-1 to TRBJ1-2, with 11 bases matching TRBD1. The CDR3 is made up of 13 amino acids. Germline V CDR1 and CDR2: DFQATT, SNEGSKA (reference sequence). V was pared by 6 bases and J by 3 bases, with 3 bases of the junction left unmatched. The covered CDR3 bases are TGCAGTGCCCCGGGACAGGGGGACTATGGC. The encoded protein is CSAPGQGDYG. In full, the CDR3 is CSAPGQGDYGYTF.

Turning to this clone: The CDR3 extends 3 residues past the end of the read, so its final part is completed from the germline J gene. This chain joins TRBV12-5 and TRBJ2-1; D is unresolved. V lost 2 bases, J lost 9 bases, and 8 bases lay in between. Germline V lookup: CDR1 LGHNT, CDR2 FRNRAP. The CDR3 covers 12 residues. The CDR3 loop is CASGLLFVEQFF. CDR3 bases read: TGTGCTAGTGGTTTGTTATTCGTTGAG.

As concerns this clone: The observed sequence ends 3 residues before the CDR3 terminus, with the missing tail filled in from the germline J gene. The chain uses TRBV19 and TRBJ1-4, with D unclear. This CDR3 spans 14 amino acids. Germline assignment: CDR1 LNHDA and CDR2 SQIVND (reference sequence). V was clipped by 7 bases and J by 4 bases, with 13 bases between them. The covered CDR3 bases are TGTGCCAGTAAGGTGGGCAGCCTTAATGAAAAA. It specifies CASKVGSLNEK. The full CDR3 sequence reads CASKVGSLNEKLFF.

CDR3 bases read: TGTGCCAGCAGCGTAGCTACGGGTAGCGGGGGAACTCAAGAGACC. Protein product: CASSVATGSGGTQET. The whole CDR3 sequence reads CASSVATGSGGTQETQYF. The chain recombines TRBV9 with TRBJ2-5; 9 bases fit TRBD2. The read finishes 3 residues shy of the CDR3 end, and the germline J gene is used to complete it. V was clipped by 0 bases and J by 2 bases; unmatched bases: 11. The germline V gene has CDR1 SGDLS and CDR2 YYNGEE. This CDR3 spans 18 amino acids.

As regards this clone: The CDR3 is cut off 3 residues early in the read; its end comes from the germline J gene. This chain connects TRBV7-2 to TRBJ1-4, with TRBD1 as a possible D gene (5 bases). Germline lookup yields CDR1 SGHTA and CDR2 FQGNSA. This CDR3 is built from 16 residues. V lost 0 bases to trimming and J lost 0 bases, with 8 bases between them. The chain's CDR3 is CASSLAQGATNEKLFF. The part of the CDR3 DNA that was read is TGTGCCAGCAGCTTAGCGCAGGGCGCAACTAATGAAAAA.

The covered CDR3 bases are TGTGCCAGCAGTGAGGCAGGTCAACAAGAGACC. Its protein product is CASSEAGQQET. The complete CDR3 reads CASSEAGQQETQYF. V gene TRBV6-1 combines with J gene TRBJ2-5; D gene uncertain. The DNA ends 3 residues before the CDR3 does, and the rest of the CDR3 is filled in from the germline J gene. V lost 3 bases, J lost 2 bases, and 10 bases lay in between. This CDR3 comprises 14 residues. Per germline, CDR1 MNHNS and CDR2 SASEGT.

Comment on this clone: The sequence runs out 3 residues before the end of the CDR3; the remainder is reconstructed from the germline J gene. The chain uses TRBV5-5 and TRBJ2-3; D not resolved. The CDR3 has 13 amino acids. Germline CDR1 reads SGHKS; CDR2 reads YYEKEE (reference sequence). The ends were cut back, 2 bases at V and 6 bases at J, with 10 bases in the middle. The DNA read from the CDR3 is TGTGCCAGCAGCTTCCCGGGTATCGATACG. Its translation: CASSFPGIDT. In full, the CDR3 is CASSFPGIDTQYF.

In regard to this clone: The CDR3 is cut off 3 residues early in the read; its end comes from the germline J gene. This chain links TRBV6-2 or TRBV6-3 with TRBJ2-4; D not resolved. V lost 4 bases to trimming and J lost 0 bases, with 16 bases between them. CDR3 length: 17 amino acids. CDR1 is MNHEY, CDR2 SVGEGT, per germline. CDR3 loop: CASSLAIGWLAKNIQYF. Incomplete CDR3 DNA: TGTGCCAGCAGTTTAGCCATCGGATGGTTAGCCAAAAACATT.

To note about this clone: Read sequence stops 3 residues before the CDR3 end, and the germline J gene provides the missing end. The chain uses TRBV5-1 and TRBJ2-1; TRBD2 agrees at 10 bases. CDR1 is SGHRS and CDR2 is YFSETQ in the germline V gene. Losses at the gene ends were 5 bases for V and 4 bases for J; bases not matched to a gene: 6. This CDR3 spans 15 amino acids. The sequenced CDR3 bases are TGCGCCAGCAGTCTCCAGCGGGGGGGATACAATGAG. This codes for CASSLQRGGYNE. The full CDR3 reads CASSLQRGGYNEQFF.